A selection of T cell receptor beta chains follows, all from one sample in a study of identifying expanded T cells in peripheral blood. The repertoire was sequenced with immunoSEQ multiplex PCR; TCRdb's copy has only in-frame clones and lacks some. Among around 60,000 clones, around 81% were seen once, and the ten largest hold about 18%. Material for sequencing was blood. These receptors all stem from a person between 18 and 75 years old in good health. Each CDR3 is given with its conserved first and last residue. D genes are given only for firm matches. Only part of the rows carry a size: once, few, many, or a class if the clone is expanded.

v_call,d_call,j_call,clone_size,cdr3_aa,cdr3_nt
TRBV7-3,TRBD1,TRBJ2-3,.,CASSGTGARTDTQYF,TGTGCCAGCAGCGGGACAGGGGCTCGCACAGATACGCAGTATTTT
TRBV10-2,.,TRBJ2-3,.,CASSGDGGISTDTQYF,TGCGCCAGCAGTGGAGACGGCGGAATTAGCACAGATACGCAGTATTTT
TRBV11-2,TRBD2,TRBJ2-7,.,CASSQTGTSGPSSYEQYF,TGTGCCAGCAGCCAAACCGGGACTAGCGGGCCCAGCTCCTACGAGCAGTACTTC
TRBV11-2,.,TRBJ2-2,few,CASSARPRDSNTGELFF,TGTGCCAGCAGCGCGCGTCCCCGGGACTCGAACACCGGGGAGCTGTTTTTT
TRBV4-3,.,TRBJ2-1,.,CASSHLAAAEQFF,TGCGCCAGCAGCCATCTTGCGGCAGCTGAGCAGTTCTTC
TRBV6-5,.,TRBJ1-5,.,CASSRDSNSNQPQHF,TGTGCCAGCAGCCGCGACAGTAATAGCAATCAGCCCCAGCATTTT
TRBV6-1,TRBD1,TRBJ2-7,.,CASKTGGYEQYF,TGTGCCAGCAAAACAGGGGGCTACGAGCAGTACTTC
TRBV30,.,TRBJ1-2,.,CAWRPGGSYGYTF,TGTGCCTGGAGGCCCGGGGGATCATACGGCTACACCTTC
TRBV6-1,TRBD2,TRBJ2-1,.,CANRLAGTYNEQFF,TGTGCCAACCGTCTAGCGGGGACCTACAATGAGCAGTTCTTC
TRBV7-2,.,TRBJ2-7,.,CASSPRQTYEQYF,TGTGCCAGCAGCCCGAGACAGACCTACGAGCAGTACTTC
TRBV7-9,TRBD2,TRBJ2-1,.,CASSSELAGGLEQFF,TGTGCCAGCAGCTCTGAACTAGCGGGGGGGCTTGAGCAGTTCTTC
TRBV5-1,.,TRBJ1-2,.,CASSLPPGGSNYGYTF,TGCGCCAGCAGCTTGCCCCCGGGGGGCTCTAACTATGGCTACACCTTC
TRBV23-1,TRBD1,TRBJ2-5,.,CASKVRDRALLSKETQYF,TGCGCCAGCAAAGTCCGGGACAGGGCCCTCTTAAGCAAAGAGACCCAGTACTTC
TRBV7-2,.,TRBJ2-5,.,CASSPPAYRMGETQYF,TGTGCCAGCAGCCCCCCCGCCTATAGGATGGGGGAGACCCAGTACTTC
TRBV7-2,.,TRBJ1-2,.,CASSPQLNYGYTF,TGTGCCAGCAGCCCGCAGTTAAACTATGGCTACACCTTC
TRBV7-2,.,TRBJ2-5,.,CASSLPRGTQYF,TGTGCCAGCAGCTTACCCCGTGGGACCCAGTACTTC
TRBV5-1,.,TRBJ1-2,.,CASSLEGSGTDKYGYTF,TGCGCCAGCAGCTTGGAAGGCTCCGGGACGGATAAGTATGGCTACACCTTC
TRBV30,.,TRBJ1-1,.,CAWSVLASGTEAFF,TGTGCCTGGAGTGTATTAGCATCGGGCACTGAAGCTTTCTTT